This entry describes one T cell receptor beta chain. The antigen is undetermined. Approximately 110 mL of blood, on average, came from one heparinised draw per donor. This entry is derived from a study of beta chain features in type 1 diabetes. Study details: Patients and healthy donors were similar in age, gender and cell yields.

Whole-study results and caveats: The VDJ junctions of type 1 diabetes patients carried fewer insertions and more deletions. For Type 1 diabetes patients, all four CD4+ subsets carried TCRB CDR3s that were moderately but significantly shorter. A greater similarity of naive, central memory and Treg TCRB repertoires was seen among patients than among healthy donors.

Investigators reverse transcribed all isolated RNA, so they sequenced expressed TCRB transcripts. Here immunoSEQ multiplex PCR was the method, and the copy in TCRdb shows in-frame clones only, minus some. Seen here are about 160,000 clones, approximately 8% observed once, and the top ten hold 0.94%. The CDR3 is made up of 16 amino acids. Germline V gives CDR1 SGHTA, CDR2 FQGNSA. V gave up 1 base and J gave up 5 bases, with 18 bases separating them. This rearrangement joins TRBV7-2 to TRBJ2-7; D might be TRBD1 (5 bases). The sequence was collected from a woman between 40 and 50 years old with type 1 diabetes. The sample was central memory CD4+ T cells from blood. CDR3 nucleotide sequence: TGTGCCAGCAGCTTAGAGCAGGGCCCCTTCCCACACGAGCAGTACTTC. Encoded protein: CASSLEQGPFPHEQYF. Based on the CDR3 plus reference TRBV7-2 and TRBJ2-7, the full variable domain is GAGVSQSPSNKVTEKGKDVELRCDPISGHTALYWYRQSLGQGLEFLIYFQGNSAPDKSGLPSDRFSAERTGGSVSTLTIQRTQQEDSAVYLCASSLEQGPFPHEQYFGPGTRLTVT.